The entry that follows covers one TCR beta chain sequence. Antigen unknown. The sample is drawn from a study of lymphopenia after photon versus proton radiotherapy. Repertoires were generated with immunoSEQ multiplex PCR, while TCRdb's copy carries only in-frame clones and drops some. The table has approximately 29,000 clones, over 70% seen once; the top ten hold roughly 15%. Study results and limitations: Relative stability marked proton patients; photon patients lost diversity and naive cells. Post-nadir TCR diversity decline inversely tracked overall survival among those who died. After lymphocyte nadir, photon-treated repertoires showed oligoclonal expansion, especially CD8+ Temra.

J was trimmed by 6 bases and V by 1 base; bases with no gene match: 8. Germline CDR1 MGHRA, CDR2 YSYEKL. This CDR3 region has 17 residues. The TCR was taken from a woman between 65 and 79 years old with pancreatic cancer. This specimen consisted of peripheral blood, obtained from a patient treated with proton-based radiotherapy. This chain connects TRBV4-1 to TRBJ2-3; 12 positions agree with TRBD2. CDR3 nucleotides: TGCGCCAGCAGCCAAGGACCGACTAGCGGGAGAAAGGATACGCAGTATTTT. Translated: CASSQGPTSGRKDTQYF.